The 15 T cell receptor beta chains listed next were all sequenced from one sample in a study of shared clonotypes between healthy human individuals. Generated by immunoSEQ multiplex PCR, the TCRdb table keeps only in-frame clones and is missing some. This table holds about 2.4 million clones, roughly 93% found once. The sample comprised naive CD4+ T cells from PBMCs. Subset given: CD45RA+ positively selected. The receptors shown here come from a man younger than 35 in good health. Some clones in this sample may be carry-over from other donors' samples.

This clone was seen once. The chain has TRBV6-6 and TRBJ1-6; D not resolved. Germline V gene sequence: CDR1 MNHNY, CDR2 SVGAGI (reference sequence). V lost 0 bases, J lost 11 bases, and 5 bases lay in between. This CDR3 has 12 residues. The CDR3: CASSYSAAPLHF. The CDR3 DNA is TGTGCCAGCAGTTACTCCGCGGCACCCCTCCACTTT.

As regards this clone: Other DNA sequences from this sample encode an identical CDR3 as well. This chain uses TRBV28 with TRBJ2-1, with D perhaps assigned TRBD1 or TRBD2 (5 bases each). Germline CDR1 is MDHEN and CDR2 is SYDVKM. The CDR3 is 12 residues long. V lost 8 bases and J lost 2, with 7 bases in between. The CDR3 DNA reads TGTGCCAGCGGGACCCCCTACAATGAGCAGTTCTTC. Its protein product is CASGTPYNEQFF. The whole variable domain, filled in from reference TRBV28 and TRBJ2-1, reads DVKVTQSSRYLVKRTGEKVFLECVQDMDHENMFWYRQDPGLGLRLIYFSYDVKMKEKGDIPEGYSVSREKKERFSLILESASTNQTSMYLCASGTPYNEQFFGPGTRLTVL.

The rearrangement links TRBV28 to TRBJ2-7; 11 positions agree with TRBD1. The ends lost 5 bases at V and 0 bases at J; junction bases unmatched: 3. The CDR3 extends over 15 amino acids. Germline V gene data show CDR1 as MDHEN and CDR2 as SYDVKM. CDR3 coding DNA: TGTGCCAGCAGTCGGGACAGGGGGGCCTCCTACGAGCAGTACTTC. This codes for CASSRDRGASYEQYF.

The chain links TRBV6-6 to TRBJ1-1; weak D call: TRBD1 (6 bases). Germline values: CDR1 MNHNY, CDR2 SVGAGI (reference sequence). The CDR3 is 14 residues long. The germline V and J ends were trimmed by 5 bases and 7 bases, with 17 bases remaining between them. CDR3 loop: CASSTGTEWGEAFF. In DNA form, the CDR3 reads TGTGCCAGCAGTACAGGGACCGAATGGGGTGAAGCTTTCTTT.

This clone came up a few times. The chain carries TRBV6-5 and TRBJ1-5, with D uncertain. Germline V lookup: CDR1 MNHEY, CDR2 SVGAGI. The CDR3 runs 14 residues. V dropped 2 bases and J dropped 7 bases, with 12 bases sitting between them. CDR3 DNA: TGTGCCAGCAGTTACACGTTAGCGGGACAGCCCCAGCATTTT. It specifies CASSYTLAGQPQHF.

The rearrangement joins TRBV6-1 to TRBJ2-5; D may correspond to TRBD1 or TRBD2 (5 bases each). From germline, CDR1 is MNHNS and CDR2 SASEGT. This CDR3 contains 14 residues. V lost 3 bases and J lost 7, with 15 bases in between. The CDR3 sequence is CASSEPGPLRTQYF. CDR3 coding DNA: TGTGCCAGCAGTGAGCCGGGACCCCTGAGGACCCAGTACTTC.

The J gene is TRBJ2-3, the V gene TRBV28; D gene ambiguous. The CDR3 extends over 14 amino acids. Trimming removed 6 bases from V and 6 bases from J, with 16 bases in between. Germline CDR1 MDHEN, CDR2 SYDVKM. The CDR3 DNA reads TGTGCCAGCAGCATTGTAGGGCTCGAGGATACGCAGTATTTT. It yields the protein CASSIVGLEDTQYF.

This chain connects TRBV6-5 to TRBJ2-7; 8 bases fit TRBD1. CDR1 and CDR2 from the germline V gene are MNHEY and SVGAGI. This CDR3 is 15 amino acids long. The trim removed 5 bases at V and 4 bases at J, leaving 10 bases unmatched. This CDR3 is CASSRTGTGTYEQYF. CDR3 bases: TGTGCCAGCAGTCGCACTGGGACAGGAACGTACGAGCAGTACTTC.

The rearrangement links TRBV19 to TRBJ1-3; 9 nucleotides agree with TRBD1. The V gene's germline CDR1 is LNHDA and CDR2 SQIVND (reference sequence). This CDR3 comprises 16 residues. Unmatched junction bases numbered 7, after V lost 3 bases and J lost 4 bases. In DNA form, the CDR3 reads TGTGCCAGTAGTATTTATCACAGGGGGCCAGGAAACACCATATATTTT. Its protein is CASSIYHRGPGNTIYF.

V is TRBV5-1 and J is TRBJ2-1; 8 bases fit TRBD1. With 3 bases clipped from V and 2 bases from J, the junction kept 4 bases outside the gene matches. Germline loops: CDR1 SGHRS, CDR2 YFSETQ. This CDR3 has 15 amino acids. For the CDR3, the DNA is TGCGCCAGCAGCTCAGAGGGACAGGCCTACAATGAGCAGTTCTTC. Amino acids: CASSSEGQAYNEQFF.

This chain connects TRBV5-4 to TRBJ2-5, with D uncertain. This CDR3 spans 14 amino acids. In germline, CDR1 is SGHNT, CDR2 YYREEE (reference sequence). Trimming removed 0 bases at V and 2 bases at J, with 8 bases between. CDR3 sequence: CASSLGQQQETQYF. The DNA of the CDR3 is TGTGCCAGCAGCTTGGGTCAGCAGCAAGAGACCCAGTACTTC.

The chain recombines TRBV7-9 with TRBJ1-4; possibly TRBD1 for D (5 bases). V shed 6 bases and J shed 8 bases, with 19 bases lying between them. This CDR3 has 15 residues. Germline values: CDR1 SEHNR, CDR2 FQNEAQ (reference sequence). The CDR3 DNA is TGTGCCAGCAGTGGACGGGGACTGGTCGGGGAAAAACTGTTTTTT. Residues: CASSGRGLVGEKLFF.

This chain uses TRBV4-3 with TRBJ2-7; D is possibly TRBD1 (6 bases). Germline V CDR1 and CDR2: LGHNA, YSLEER. This CDR3 spans 15 amino acids. Deletions cut 5 bases from V and 1 base from J, with 15 bases between. For the CDR3, the DNA is TGCGCCAGCAGCGCCCGGACAGCAGGGTCCTACGAGCAGTACTTC. Translating it yields CASSARTAGSYEQYF.

This clone was seen a handful of times. This chain links TRBV6-6 with TRBJ2-1; D unresolved. The germline CDR1 and CDR2 sequences are MNHNY and SVGAGI (reference sequence). The CDR3 totals 12 residues. Trimming stripped 2 bases from V and 7 bases from J, with 6 bases between. CDR3 nucleotides: TGTGCCAGCAGTTACCTCCGGAATGAGCAGTTCTTC. It translates to CASSYLRNEQFF.

The rearrangement links TRBV2 to TRBJ1-1, with D maybe TRBD1 (6 bases). CDR1 SNHLY and CDR2 FYNNEI come from the germline V gene. This CDR3 is built from 15 residues. The ends were cut back, 1 base at V and 4 bases at J, with 13 bases in the middle. The CDR3 bases are TGTGCCAGCAGTGAAGTTTCAGGGGTGGCCACTGAAGCTTTCTTT. Protein: CASSEVSGVATEAFF.